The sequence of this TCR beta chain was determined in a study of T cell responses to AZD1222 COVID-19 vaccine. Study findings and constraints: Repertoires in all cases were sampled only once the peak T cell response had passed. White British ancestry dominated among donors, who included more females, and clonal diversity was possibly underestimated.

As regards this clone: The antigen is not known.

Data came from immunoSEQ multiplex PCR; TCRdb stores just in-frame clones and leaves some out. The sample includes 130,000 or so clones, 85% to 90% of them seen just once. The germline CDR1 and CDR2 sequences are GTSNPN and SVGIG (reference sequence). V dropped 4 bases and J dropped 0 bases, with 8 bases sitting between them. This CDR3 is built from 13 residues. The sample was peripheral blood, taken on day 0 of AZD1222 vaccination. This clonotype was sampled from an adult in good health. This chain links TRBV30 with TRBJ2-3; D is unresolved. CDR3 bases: TGTGCCTGGACTCCGCTTAGCACAGATACGCAGTATTTT. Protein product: CAWTPLSTDTQYF.